These T cell receptor beta chains were read from a single sample in a study of cytomegalovirus exposure and HLA in healthy donors. Assay: immunoSEQ multiplex PCR; the TCRdb copy retains only in-frame clones and omits some. The sample has 63,000 or so clones; around four fifths are singletons. Source material: PBMCs. All receptors derive from a woman aged 25 to 39 in good health and CMV-seronegative. CDR3s include the opening cysteine and the closing phenylalanine or tryptophan. A D gene is named only where the DNA matches it firmly. Not every row has a clone size; where given, it reads once, few, many or a size class.

J gene: TRBJ2-7; D gene: -; clone size: -; V gene: TRBV6-5; CDR3 protein: CASSFDRASAYEQYF; CDR3 DNA: TGTGCCAGCAGTTTCGACAGGGCTAGCGCCTACGAGCAGTACTTC
J gene: TRBJ1-4; D gene: -; clone size: few; V gene: TRBV10-1; CDR3 protein: CAISWDCNEKLFF; CDR3 DNA: TGCGCCATCTCTTGGGACTGTAATGAAAAACTGTTTTTT
J gene: TRBJ2-5; D gene: -; clone size: -; V gene: TRBV9; CDR3 protein: CASSLPGNQETQYF; CDR3 DNA: TGTGCCAGCAGCCTACCGGGTAACCAAGAGACCCAGTACTTC
J gene: TRBJ2-1; D gene: -; clone size: -; V gene: TRBV7-2; CDR3 protein: CAIEGRGNEQFF; CDR3 DNA: TGTGCCATAGAAGGGCGGGGCAATGAGCAGTTCTTC
J gene: TRBJ2-1; D gene: TRBD2; clone size: -; V gene: TRBV5-4; CDR3 protein: CASSFPTPSGGEQFF; CDR3 DNA: TGTGCCAGCAGCTTCCCAACACCCAGCGGGGGCGAGCAGTTCTTC
J gene: TRBJ2-5; D gene: -; clone size: once; V gene: TRBV2; CDR3 protein: CASSDRDNQETQYF; CDR3 DNA: TGTGCCAGCAGTGATAGGGACAACCAAGAGACCCAGTACTTC
J gene: TRBJ1-5; D gene: TRBD1; clone size: -; V gene: TRBV18; CDR3 protein: CASSPRTGNQPQHF; CDR3 DNA: TGTGCCAGCTCACCGAGGACAGGGAATCAGCCCCAGCATTTT
J gene: TRBJ2-3; D gene: -; clone size: -; V gene: TRBV11-2; CDR3 protein: CASSSGDTSTDTQYF; CDR3 DNA: TGTGCCAGCAGCTCCGGGGACACTAGCACAGATACGCAGTATTTT
J gene: TRBJ2-7; D gene: TRBD1; clone size: -; V gene: TRBV2; CDR3 protein: CASSDLGRDRDSYEQYF; CDR3 DNA: TGTGCCAGCAGTGACCTGGGCCGGGACAGGGACTCCTACGAGCAGTACTTC
J gene: TRBJ1-1; D gene: TRBD1; clone size: -; V gene: TRBV7-9; CDR3 protein: CASSWGRGQYTEAFF; CDR3 DNA: TGTGCCAGCAGCTGGGGCAGGGGGCAATACACTGAAGCTTTCTTT